This TCR beta chain was identified in a study of response to subunit inactivated influenza vaccine. CDR1 and CDR2 (germline): DFQATT, SNEGSKA (reference sequence). V shed 8 bases and J shed 2 bases, with 18 bases lying between them. The CDR3 runs to 14 residues. Regarding the study as a whole: New T cells are recruited in small numbers by each seasonal influenza vaccination, according to the authors' suggestion.

Using its own MiXCR run on the RT-PCR reads, TCRdb lists one record per CDR3 protein. Here the sample spans about 530,000 distinct CDR3 sequences, 13% being singletons. Notes on this clonotype: What it binds is unknown.

This specimen was PBMCs from blood, taken more than 35 days after vaccination. The rearrangement joins TRBV20-1 to TRBJ1-2; D might be TRBD1 (5 bases). The TCR comes from a man aged 50 or older who received an inactivated influenza vaccine. The CDR3 DNA is TGCAGTTCCGTTGACTACCGGGACAACTATGGCTACACCTTC. Translating it yields CSSVDYRDNYGYTF.